Shown below are 14 T cell receptor beta chains from a single sample sequenced in a study of Graves' ophthalmopathy and Graves' hyperthyroidism. The authors amplified TCR beta CDR3 regions, and they did so from RNA transcripts for repertoire sequencing. The workflow started with a first-round RT-PCR run with HTBI primers and then moved on to a second-round multiplex PCR. MiXCR was run by TCRdb on the multiplex PCR reads, yielding one entry per CDR3 protein. This sample carries around 670,000 distinct CDR3 sequences, 35% to 50% of them seen once, and the ten largest clones take 44%. What was sequenced was peripheral blood. Receptors were obtained from an adult man with Graves' ophthalmopathy.

The CDR3 DNA is TGCAGCGTTGAACTAGCGGGAGGCAGCAATCAGCCCCAGTACTTC. It yields the protein CSVELAGGSNQPQYF. J is TRBJ2-5 and V is TRBV29-1; 11 bases align to TRBD2. This CDR3 contains 15 residues. Germline V lookup: CDR1 SQVTM, CDR2 ANQGSEA. V dropped 2 bases and J dropped 9; count of bases not matched to a gene: 11.

The chain carries TRBV12-3 or TRBV12-4 and TRBJ1-1; TRBD1 is a possible D gene (5 bases). This CDR3 is 11 amino acids long. Trimming left V 3 bases short and J 10 bases short, with 9 bases between. This chain's CDR3 is CASSLKGPAFF. As DNA, the CDR3 is TGTGCCAGCAGTTTGAAGGGACCAGCTTTCTTT.

This clonotype was counted ten times or more. This rearrangement joins TRBV2 to TRBJ1-2, with 8 bases identical to TRBD1. Germline CDR1 SNHLY, CDR2 FYNNEI. The CDR3 covers 16 residues. Unmatched junction bases numbered 9, after V lost 4 bases and J lost 2 bases. DNA of the CDR3: TGTGCCAGCAGTGGGGACAGGAGAGGGGGAAACTATGGCTACACCTTC. It translates to CASSGDRRGGNYGYTF.

This clonotype has a count of ten or more. The V call is TRBV25-1, the J call TRBJ1-2, with no clear D. The germline V gene has CDR1 MGHDK and CDR2 SYGVNS. The CDR3 has 12 residues. V lost 3 bases to trimming and J lost 4 bases, with 6 bases between them. The CDR3 region is CASSDVSYGYTF. The DNA for the CDR3 is TGTGCCAGCAGTGACGTCAGCTATGGCTACACCTTC.

The V and J genes are TRBV20-1 and TRBJ2-6, with 7 bases identical to TRBD1. CDR3 length: 16 amino acids. Germline V gene lookup returns CDR1 DFQATT and CDR2 SNEGSKA (reference sequence). V shed 1 base, J shed 1 base, and the junction held 4 bases outside the gene matches. DNA for the CDR3: TGCAGTGCTAGAGGACAGGGTCGGTCTGGGGCCAACGTCCTGACTTTC. Translation: CSARGQGRSGANVLTF.

Remarks on this clonotype: The CDR3 does not close with the conserved phenylalanine or tryptophan, likely indicating a read error. This chain links TRBV7-3 with TRBJ2-7, with 12 bases that match TRBD2. Germline V gives CDR1 SGHTA, CDR2 FQGTGA. V was pared by 5 bases and J by 1 base, with 3 bases of the junction left unmatched. The CDR3 has 15 amino acids. The CDR3 sequence is CASSLTSGSSYEQYC. The CDR3, as DNA: TGTGCCAGCAGCCTGACTAGCGGGAGTTCCTACGAGCAGTACTGC.

The table lists this clonotype with a few counts. The V call is TRBV19, the J call TRBJ1-5; D is possibly TRBD1 (6 bases). With 3 bases removed from V and 7 bases from J, the gap between germline ends came to 16 bases. Germline-derived CDR1 and CDR2 are LNHDA and SQIVND (reference sequence). This CDR3 spans 15 amino acids. CDR3 region: CASSILGGGRQPQHF. The CDR3 coding sequence is TGTGCCAGTAGTATTTTAGGCGGGGGCCGACAGCCCCAGCATTTT.

The chain has TRBV4-3 and TRBJ1-1; D is possibly TRBD1 (6 bases). V lost 5 bases to trimming and J lost 3 bases, with 19 bases between them. Germline CDR1 is LGHNA and CDR2 is YSLEER. There are 16 residues in the CDR3. The CDR3 spells CASSLWVRGLHTEAFF. The DNA for the CDR3 is TGCGCCAGCAGCTTGTGGGTCAGGGGACTGCACACTGAAGCTTTCTTT.

The chain recombines TRBV25-1 with TRBJ2-2, with D unresolved. From germline, CDR1 is MGHDK and CDR2 SYGVNS. The CDR3 runs 15 residues. V was trimmed by 6 bases and J by 1 base, leaving 12 bases between them. The CDR3 DNA reads TGTGCCAGCAGCTCGAACGCCGGGAACACCGGGGAGCTGTTTTTT. This codes for CASSSNAGNTGELFF.

The chain uses TRBV5-1 and TRBJ2-7, with 12 bases aligning to TRBD2. The CDR3 has 18 residues. The trim removed 3 bases at V and 6 bases at J, leaving 16 bases unmatched. Germline V lookup: CDR1 SGHRS, CDR2 YFSETQ. The CDR3 bases are TGCGCCAGCAGCTCGACGGGACTAGCGGGTTATTCCTCCGGCGAGCAGTACTTC. Translating gives CASSSTGLAGYSSGEQYF.

In this sample, this clonotype turned up many times. This chain connects TRBV19 to TRBJ1-4; TRBD1 is a possible D gene (5 bases). The germline V and J ends were trimmed by 4 bases and 7 bases, with 13 bases remaining between them. Germline assignment: CDR1 LNHDA and CDR2 SQIVND (reference sequence). The CDR3 covers 14 residues. CDR3 residues: CASSRGTASEKLFF. The CDR3 nucleotides are TGTGCCAGTAGTAGAGGGACGGCCAGTGAAAAACTGTTTTTT.

V is TRBV9 and J is TRBJ1-2; 7 nucleotides line up with TRBD1. Losses at the gene ends were 4 bases for V and 0 bases for J; bases not matched to a gene: 6. The CDR3 is made up of 15 amino acids. Per the germline V gene, CDR1 is SGDLS and CDR2 is YYNGEE. DNA of the CDR3: TGTGCCAGCAGCCAAAGGGACAGCACTAACTATGGCTACACCTTC. Translating gives CASSQRDSTNYGYTF.

This clonotype has just a few counts. CDR3 sequence reads: CASSPTQGGAFF. CDR3 nucleotide sequence: TGTGCCAGCAGTCCAACACAGGGTGGAGCTTTCTTT. This chain joins TRBV28 and TRBJ1-1; tentative D call: TRBD1 (6 bases). Trimming shortened V by 5 bases and J by 10 bases, and 14 bases separated the two germline ends. The CDR3 extends over 12 amino acids. Germline values: CDR1 MDHEN, CDR2 SYDVKM.

CDR3 nucleotide sequence: TGTGCCAGTAGTATAGGTTTGGGAACAGGGGCTGAAGCTTTCTTT. Protein sequence: CASSIGLGTGAEAFF. This chain joins TRBV19 and TRBJ1-1, with 7 nucleotides matching TRBD1. Germline CDR1 and CDR2: LNHDA and SQIVND (reference sequence). The junction had 8 bases not matched to a gene; V was cut back by 1 base and J by 6 bases. The CDR3 sequence is 15 residues long.